This passage covers 8 T cell receptor beta chains from one sample sequenced in a study of T-cell reconstitution after alpha-beta-depleted transplantation in children. TCRbeta library construction was performed incorporating unique molecular identifiers. TCRdb reprocessed the PCR reads via MiXCR and lists one record per CDR3 protein. The table lists 440,000 or so distinct CDR3 sequences, approximately 10% of them singletons. The source was PBMCs from the stem cell graft donor, collected from the stem cell graft. These receptors were collected from a human donor who donated a stem cell graft to a child with acute myeloid leukemia.

Only a few counts were recorded for this clonotype. The genes are TRBV11-2 and TRBJ2-7; no reliable D call. The CDR3 covers 13 residues. In germline, CDR1 is SGHAT, CDR2 FQNNGV. The V gene lost 5 bases and the J gene lost 2 bases, with 10 bases spanning the gap. CDR3 sequence: CASSRDIAYEQYF. The CDR3 DNA reads TGTGCCAGCAGCCGAGACATAGCCTACGAGCAGTACTTC. The full variable domain, rest sourced from reference TRBV11-2 and TRBJ2-7, is EAGVAQSPRYKIIEKRQSVAFWCNPISGHATLYWYQQILGQGPKLLIQFQNNGVVDDSQLPKDRFSAERLKGVDSTLKIQPAKLEDSAVYLCASSRDIAYEQYFGPGTRLTVT.

This clonotype was seen only a few times. The rearrangement uses TRBV5-1 and TRBJ2-5; D tentatively fits TRBD1 or TRBD2 (5 bases each). From germline, CDR1 is SGHRS and CDR2 YFSETQ. The ends were cut back, 4 bases at V and 3 bases at J, with 16 bases in the middle. CDR3 length: 15 residues. The CDR3 coding sequence is TGCGCCAGCAGCGAAGAACCTGGGACGGAAGAGACCCAGTACTTC. Amino acids: CASSEEPGTEETQYF.

This clonotype was detected a few times. The chain combines TRBV4-3 with TRBJ2-1; D not resolved. The CDR3 has 15 residues. Per the germline V gene, CDR1 is LGHNA and CDR2 is YSLEER. V lost 0 bases and J 6 bases, leaving 12 bases between the germline ends. The chain's CDR3 is CASSQDFGSTNEQFF. The DNA of the CDR3 is TGCGCCAGCAGCCAAGATTTTGGGTCCACCAATGAGCAGTTCTTC.

In its sample, this clonotype is medium-sized. The V and J genes are TRBV20-1 and TRBJ2-5; D is perhaps TRBD1 or TRBD2 (6 bases each). The CDR3 has 13 residues. V shed 8 bases and J shed 3 bases, with 16 bases lying between them. Germline lookup yields CDR1 DFQATT and CDR2 SNEGSKA (reference sequence). The DNA for the CDR3 is TGCAGTCTAGTGAAGGGGGGAAAAGAGACCCAGTACTTC. This encodes CSLVKGGKETQYF.

V and J are TRBV3-1 and TRBJ2-1; D is tentatively TRBD1 or TRBD2 (6 bases each). Germline V CDR1 and CDR2: LGHDT, YNNKEL (reference sequence). This CDR3 has 16 amino acids. V lost 0 bases, J lost 4 bases, and 13 bases lay in between. The CDR3 DNA reads TGTGCCAGCAGCCAAGATTTCGGGGGCCTATACAATGAGCAGTTCTTC. It translates to CASSQDFGGLYNEQFF.

This clonotype was detected ten times or more. This chain joins TRBV5-1 and TRBJ2-1; no definite D call. The CDR3 has 13 amino acids. With 0 bases removed from V and 10 bases from J, the gap between germline ends came to 11 bases. Germline-derived CDR1 and CDR2 are SGHRS and YFSETQ. In DNA form, the CDR3 reads TGCGCCAGCAGCTTGGTTGTAAATGGAGAGCAGTTCTTC. It is translated as CASSLVVNGEQFF.

In its sample, this clonotype was seen a few times. The gene calls are TRBV12-3 or TRBV12-4 and TRBJ2-2; TRBD1 aligns across 10 bases. The CDR3 is 17 residues long. The trim removed 5 bases at V and 4 bases at J, leaving 10 bases unmatched. This CDR3 is CASSPEMGDRGTGELFF. The CDR3, as DNA: TGTGCCAGCAGTCCCGAAATGGGGGACAGGGGCACCGGGGAGCTGTTTTTT.

Only a few counts were recorded for this clonotype. The chain has TRBV27 and TRBJ2-7; D is possibly TRBD2 (6 bases). The CDR3 spans 15 residues. Germline CDR1 MNHEY, CDR2 SMNVEV (reference sequence). Trimming left V 4 bases short and J 8 bases short, with 21 bases between. Here the CDR3 DNA reads TGTGCCAGCAGTTCCTGGGACTCGACCGCCGGGCAGCAGTACTTC. The encoded protein is CASSSWDSTAGQQYF.